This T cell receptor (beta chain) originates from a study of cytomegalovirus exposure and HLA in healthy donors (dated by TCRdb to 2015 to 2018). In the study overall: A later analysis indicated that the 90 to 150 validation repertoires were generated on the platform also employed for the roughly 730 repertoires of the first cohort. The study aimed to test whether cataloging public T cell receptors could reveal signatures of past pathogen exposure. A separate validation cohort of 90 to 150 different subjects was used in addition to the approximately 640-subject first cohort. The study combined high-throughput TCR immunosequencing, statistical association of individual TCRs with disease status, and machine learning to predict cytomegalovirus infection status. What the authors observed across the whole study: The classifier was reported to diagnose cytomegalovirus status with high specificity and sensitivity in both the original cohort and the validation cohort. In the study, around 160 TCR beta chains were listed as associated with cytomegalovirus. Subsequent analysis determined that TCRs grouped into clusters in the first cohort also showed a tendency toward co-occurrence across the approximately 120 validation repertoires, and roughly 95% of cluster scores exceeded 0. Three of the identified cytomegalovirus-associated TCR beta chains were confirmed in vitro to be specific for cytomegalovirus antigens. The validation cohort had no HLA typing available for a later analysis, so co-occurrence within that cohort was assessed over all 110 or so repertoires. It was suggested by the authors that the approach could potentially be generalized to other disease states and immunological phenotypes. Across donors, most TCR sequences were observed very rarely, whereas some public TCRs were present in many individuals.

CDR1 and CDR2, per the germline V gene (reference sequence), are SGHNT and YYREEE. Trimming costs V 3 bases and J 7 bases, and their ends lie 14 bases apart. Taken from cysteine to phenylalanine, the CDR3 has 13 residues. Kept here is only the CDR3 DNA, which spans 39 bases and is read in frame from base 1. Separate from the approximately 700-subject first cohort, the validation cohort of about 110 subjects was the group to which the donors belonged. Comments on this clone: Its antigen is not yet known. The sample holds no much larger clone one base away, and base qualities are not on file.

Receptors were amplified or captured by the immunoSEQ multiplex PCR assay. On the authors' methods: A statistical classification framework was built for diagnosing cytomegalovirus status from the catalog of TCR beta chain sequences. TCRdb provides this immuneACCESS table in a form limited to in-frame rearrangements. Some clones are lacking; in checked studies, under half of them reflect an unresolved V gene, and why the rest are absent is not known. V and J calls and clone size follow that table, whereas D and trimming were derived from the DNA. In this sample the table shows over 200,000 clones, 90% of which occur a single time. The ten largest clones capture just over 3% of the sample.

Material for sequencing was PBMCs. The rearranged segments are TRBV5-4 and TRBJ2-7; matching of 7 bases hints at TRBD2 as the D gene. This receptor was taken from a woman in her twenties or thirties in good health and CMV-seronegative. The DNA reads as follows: TGTGCCAGCAGCTCCCGAGGGGGGGGAGAGCAGTACTTC. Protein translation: CASSSRGGGEQYF.